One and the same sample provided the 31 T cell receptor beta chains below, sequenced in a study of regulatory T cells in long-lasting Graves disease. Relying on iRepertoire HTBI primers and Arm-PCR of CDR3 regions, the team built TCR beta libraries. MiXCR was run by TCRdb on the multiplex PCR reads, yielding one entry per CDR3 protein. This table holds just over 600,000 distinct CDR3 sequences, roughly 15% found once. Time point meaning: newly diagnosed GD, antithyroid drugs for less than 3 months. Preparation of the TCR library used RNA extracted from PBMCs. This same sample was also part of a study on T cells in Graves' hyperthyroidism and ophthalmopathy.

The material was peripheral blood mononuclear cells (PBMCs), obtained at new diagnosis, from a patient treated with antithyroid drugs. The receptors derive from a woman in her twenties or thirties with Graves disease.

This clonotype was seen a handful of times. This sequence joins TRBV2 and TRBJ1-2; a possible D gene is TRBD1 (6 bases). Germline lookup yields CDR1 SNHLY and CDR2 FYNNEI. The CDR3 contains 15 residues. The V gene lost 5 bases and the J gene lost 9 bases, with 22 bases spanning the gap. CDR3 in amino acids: CASSSKITGPGRYTF. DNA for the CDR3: TGTGCCAGCAGTTCCAAAATAACAGGGCCCGGCCGCTACACCTTC.

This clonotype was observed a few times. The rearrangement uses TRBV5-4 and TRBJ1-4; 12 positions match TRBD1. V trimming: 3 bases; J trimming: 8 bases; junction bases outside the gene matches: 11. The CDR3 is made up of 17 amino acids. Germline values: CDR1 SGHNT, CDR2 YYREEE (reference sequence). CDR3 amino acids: CASSSGTGGLEREKLFF. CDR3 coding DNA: TGTGCCAGCAGCTCCGGGACAGGGGGCTTAGAGAGGGAAAAACTGTTTTTT.

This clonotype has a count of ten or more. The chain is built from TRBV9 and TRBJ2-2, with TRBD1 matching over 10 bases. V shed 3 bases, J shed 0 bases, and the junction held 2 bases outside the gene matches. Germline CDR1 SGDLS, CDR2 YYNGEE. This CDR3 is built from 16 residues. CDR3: CASSAGTGANTGELFF. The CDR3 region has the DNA TGTGCCAGCAGCGCTGGGACAGGGGCGAACACCGGGGAGCTGTTTTTT. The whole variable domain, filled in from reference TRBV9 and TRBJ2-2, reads DSGVTQTPKHLITATGQRVTLRCSPRSGDLSVYWYQQSLDQGLQFLIQYYNGEERAKGNILERFSAQQFPDLHSELNLSSLELGDSALYFCASSAGTGANTGELFFGEGSRLTVL.

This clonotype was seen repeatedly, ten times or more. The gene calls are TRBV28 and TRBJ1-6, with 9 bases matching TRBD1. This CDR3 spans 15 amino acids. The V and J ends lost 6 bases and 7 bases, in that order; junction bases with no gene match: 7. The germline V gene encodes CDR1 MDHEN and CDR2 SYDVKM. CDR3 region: CASRHRDRENSPLHF. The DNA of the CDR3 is TGTGCCAGCAGGCACCGGGACAGGGAAAATTCACCCCTCCACTTT.

The DNA of the CDR3 is TGTGCCAGCAGGCAACTACAGGTTTTTGGTGAAAAACTGTTTTTT. Residues: CASRQLQVFGEKLFF. The chain carries TRBV3-1 and TRBJ1-4, with D perhaps matching TRBD1 (5 bases). Germline loops: CDR1 LGHDT, CDR2 YNNKEL (reference sequence). Trimming took 6 bases from V and 7 from J, leaving 18 bases between them. The CDR3 spans 15 residues.

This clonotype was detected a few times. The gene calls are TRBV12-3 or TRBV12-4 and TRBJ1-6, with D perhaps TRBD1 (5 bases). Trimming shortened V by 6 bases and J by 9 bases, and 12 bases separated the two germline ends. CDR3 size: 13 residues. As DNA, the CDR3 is TGTGCCAGCAGACAAGGGGAGGCTTCACCCCTCCACTTT. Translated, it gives CASRQGEASPLHF.

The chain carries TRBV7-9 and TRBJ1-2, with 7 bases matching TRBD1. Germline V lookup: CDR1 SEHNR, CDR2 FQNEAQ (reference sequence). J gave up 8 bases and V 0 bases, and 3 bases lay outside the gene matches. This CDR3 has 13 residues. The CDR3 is CASSLATGLGYTF. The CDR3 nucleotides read TGTGCCAGCAGCTTAGCGACAGGGTTAGGCTACACCTTC.

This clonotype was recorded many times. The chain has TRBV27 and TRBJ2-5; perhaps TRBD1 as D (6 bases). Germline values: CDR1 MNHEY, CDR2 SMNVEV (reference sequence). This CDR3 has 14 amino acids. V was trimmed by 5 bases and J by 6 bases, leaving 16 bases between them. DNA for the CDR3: TGTGCCAGCAGTCCCGAAACAGGGATAAAGACCCAGTACTTC. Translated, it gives CASSPETGIKTQYF.

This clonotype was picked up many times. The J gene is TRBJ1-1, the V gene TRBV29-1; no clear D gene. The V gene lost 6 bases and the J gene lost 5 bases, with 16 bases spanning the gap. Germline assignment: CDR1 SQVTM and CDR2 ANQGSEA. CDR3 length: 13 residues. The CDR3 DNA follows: TGCAGCGTGACGGCACTTCCCGGGACTGAAGCTTTCTTT. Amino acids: CSVTALPGTEAFF.

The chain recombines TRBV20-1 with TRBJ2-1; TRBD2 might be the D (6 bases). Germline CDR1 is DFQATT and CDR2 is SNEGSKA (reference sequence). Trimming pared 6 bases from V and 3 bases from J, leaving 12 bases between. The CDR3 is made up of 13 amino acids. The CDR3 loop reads CSAPADYYNEQFF. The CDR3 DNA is TGCAGTGCCCCAGCGGACTACTACAATGAGCAGTTCTTC.

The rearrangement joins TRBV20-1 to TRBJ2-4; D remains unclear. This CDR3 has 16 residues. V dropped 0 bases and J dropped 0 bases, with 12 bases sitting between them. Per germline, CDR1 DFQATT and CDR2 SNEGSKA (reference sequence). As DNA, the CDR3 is TGCAGTGCTAGAGATCAGCTTTTACTAGCCAAAAACATTCAGTACTTC. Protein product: CSARDQLLLAKNIQYF.

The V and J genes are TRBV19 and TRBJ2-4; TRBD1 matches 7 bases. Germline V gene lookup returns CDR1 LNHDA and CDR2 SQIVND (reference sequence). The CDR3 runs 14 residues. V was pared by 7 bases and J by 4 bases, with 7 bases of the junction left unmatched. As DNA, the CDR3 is TGTGCCAGTACCGGGGACAGCTTTAAAAACATTCAGTACTTC. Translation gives CASTGDSFKNIQYF. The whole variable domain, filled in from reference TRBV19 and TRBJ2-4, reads DGGITQSPKYLFRKEGQNVTLSCEQNLNHDAMYWYRQDPGQGLRLIYYSQIVNDFQKGDIAEGYSVSREKKESFPLTVTSAQKNPTAFYLCASTGDSFKNIQYFGAGTRLSVL.

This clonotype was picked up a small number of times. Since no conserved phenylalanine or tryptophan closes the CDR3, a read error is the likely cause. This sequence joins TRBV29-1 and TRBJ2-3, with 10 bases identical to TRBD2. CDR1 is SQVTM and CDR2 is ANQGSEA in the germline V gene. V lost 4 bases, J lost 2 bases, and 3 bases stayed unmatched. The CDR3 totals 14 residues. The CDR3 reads CSVGGLADTDTQYL. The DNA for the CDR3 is TGCAGCGTTGGCGGACTAGCGGACACAGATACGCAGTATCTT.

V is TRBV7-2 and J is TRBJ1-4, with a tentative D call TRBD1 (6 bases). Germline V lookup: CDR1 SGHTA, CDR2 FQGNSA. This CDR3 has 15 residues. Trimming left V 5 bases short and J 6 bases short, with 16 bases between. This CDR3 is CASSLDWGLDEKLFF. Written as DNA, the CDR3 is TGTGCCAGCAGCCTAGATTGGGGGCTGGATGAAAAACTGTTTTTT.

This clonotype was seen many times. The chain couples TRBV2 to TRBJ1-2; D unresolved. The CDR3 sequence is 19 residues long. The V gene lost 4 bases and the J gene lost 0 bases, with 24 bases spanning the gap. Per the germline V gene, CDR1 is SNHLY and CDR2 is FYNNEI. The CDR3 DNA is TGTGCCAGCAGTGTGTACGGAGGTCAGAACCTTAACACTAACTATGGCTACACCTTC. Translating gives CASSVYGGQNLNTNYGYTF.

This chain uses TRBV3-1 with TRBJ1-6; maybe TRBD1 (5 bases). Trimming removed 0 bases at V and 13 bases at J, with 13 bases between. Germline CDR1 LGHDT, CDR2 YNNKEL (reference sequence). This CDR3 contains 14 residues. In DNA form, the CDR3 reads TGTGCCAGCAGCCAAGAATGGCGCAGGGCCCCCCTCCACTTT. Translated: CASSQEWRRAPLHF.

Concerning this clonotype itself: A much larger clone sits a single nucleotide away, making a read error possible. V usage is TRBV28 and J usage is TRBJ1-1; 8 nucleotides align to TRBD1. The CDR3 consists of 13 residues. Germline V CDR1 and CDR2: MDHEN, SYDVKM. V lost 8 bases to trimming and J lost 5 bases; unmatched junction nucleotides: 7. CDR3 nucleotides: TGTGCCAGCGGAGGACAGGGAAAAACTGAAGCTTTCTTT. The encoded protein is CASGGQGKTEAFF.

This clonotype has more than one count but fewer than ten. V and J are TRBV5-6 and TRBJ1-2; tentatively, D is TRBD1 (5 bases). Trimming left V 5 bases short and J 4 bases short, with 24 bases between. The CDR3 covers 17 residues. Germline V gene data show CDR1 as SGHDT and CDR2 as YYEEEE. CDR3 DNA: TGTGCCAGCAGGCGATCGGGACGCCTAGAGGAAATCTATGGCTACACCTTC. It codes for CASRRSGRLEEIYGYTF.

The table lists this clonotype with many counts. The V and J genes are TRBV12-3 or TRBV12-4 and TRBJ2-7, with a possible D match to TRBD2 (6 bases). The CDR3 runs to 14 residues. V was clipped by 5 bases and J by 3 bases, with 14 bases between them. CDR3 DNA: TGTGCCAGCAGTCCCCCCGCGGGAAACTACGAGCAGTACTTC. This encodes CASSPPAGNYEQYF.

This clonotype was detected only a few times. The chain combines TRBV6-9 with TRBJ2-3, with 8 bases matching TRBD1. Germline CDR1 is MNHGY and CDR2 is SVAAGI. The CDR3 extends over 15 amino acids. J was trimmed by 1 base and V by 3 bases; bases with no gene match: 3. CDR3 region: CASSYGTGRTDTQYF. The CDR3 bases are TGTGCCAGCAGTTACGGGACAGGCCGCACAGATACGCAGTATTTT.

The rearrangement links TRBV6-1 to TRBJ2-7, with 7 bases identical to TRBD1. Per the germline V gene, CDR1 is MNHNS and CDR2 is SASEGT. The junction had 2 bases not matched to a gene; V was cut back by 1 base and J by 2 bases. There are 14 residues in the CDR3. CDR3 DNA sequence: TGTGCCAGCAGTGAAGGGACAGGTCCCTACGAGCAGTACTTC. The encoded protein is CASSEGTGPYEQYF.

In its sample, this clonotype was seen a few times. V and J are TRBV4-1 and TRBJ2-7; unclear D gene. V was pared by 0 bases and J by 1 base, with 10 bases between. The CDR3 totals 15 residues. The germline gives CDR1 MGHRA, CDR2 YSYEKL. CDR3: CASSQDTGLSYEQYF. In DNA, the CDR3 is TGCGCCAGCAGCCAAGATACCGGTTTATCCTACGAGCAGTACTTC.

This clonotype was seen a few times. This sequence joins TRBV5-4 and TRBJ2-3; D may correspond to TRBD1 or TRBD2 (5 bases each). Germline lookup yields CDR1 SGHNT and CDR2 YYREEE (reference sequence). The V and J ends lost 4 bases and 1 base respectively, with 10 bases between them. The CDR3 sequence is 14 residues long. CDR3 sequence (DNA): TGTGCCAGCAGCACAGGACTCGGCACAGATACGCAGTATTTT. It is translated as CASSTGLGTDTQYF.

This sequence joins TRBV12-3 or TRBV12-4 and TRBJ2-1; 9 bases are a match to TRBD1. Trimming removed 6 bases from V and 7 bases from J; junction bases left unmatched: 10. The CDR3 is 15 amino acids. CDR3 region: CASSPGTGSRNEQFF. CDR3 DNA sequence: TGTGCCAGCAGCCCAGGGACAGGGAGTCGGAATGAGCAGTTCTTC.

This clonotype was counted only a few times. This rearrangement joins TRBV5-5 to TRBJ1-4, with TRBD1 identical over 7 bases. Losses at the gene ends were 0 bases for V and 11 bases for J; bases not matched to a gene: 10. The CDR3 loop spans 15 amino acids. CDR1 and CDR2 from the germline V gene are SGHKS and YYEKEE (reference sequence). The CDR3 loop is CASSLVSGTGDKLFF. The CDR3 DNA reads TGTGCCAGCAGCTTGGTGTCGGGAACAGGGGATAAACTGTTTTTT.

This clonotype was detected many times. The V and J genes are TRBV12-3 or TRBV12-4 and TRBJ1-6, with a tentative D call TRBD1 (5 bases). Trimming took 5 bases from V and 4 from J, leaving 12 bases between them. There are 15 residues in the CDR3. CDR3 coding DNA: TGTGCCAGCAGTCCTCAACGGGGGTATAATTCACCCCTCCACTTT. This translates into CASSPQRGYNSPLHF.

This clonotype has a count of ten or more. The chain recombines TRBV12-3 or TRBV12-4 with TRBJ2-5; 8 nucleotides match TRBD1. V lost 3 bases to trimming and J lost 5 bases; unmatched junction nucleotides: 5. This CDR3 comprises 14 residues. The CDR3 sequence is CASSFLDRVETQYF. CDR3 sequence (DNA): TGTGCCAGCAGTTTCCTGGACAGGGTGGAGACCCAGTACTTC.

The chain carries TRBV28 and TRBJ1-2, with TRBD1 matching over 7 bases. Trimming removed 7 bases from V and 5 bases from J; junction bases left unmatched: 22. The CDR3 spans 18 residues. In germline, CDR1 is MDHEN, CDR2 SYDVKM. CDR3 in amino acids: CASKGLGGGRISQYGYTF. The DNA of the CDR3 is TGTGCCAGCAAGGGGCTAGGGGGCGGACGAATCTCCCAATATGGCTACACCTTC.

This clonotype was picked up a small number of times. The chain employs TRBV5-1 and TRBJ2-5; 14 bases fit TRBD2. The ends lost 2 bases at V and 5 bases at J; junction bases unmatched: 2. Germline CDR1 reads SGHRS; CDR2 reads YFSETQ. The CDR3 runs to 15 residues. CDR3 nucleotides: TGCGCCAGCAGCTTCGGGACTAGCGGGAGTGAGACCCAGTACTTC. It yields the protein CASSFGTSGSETQYF.

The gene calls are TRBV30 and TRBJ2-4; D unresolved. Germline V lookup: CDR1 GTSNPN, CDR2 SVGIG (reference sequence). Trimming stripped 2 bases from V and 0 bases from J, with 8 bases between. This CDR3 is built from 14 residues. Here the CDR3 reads CAWSLELAKNIQYF. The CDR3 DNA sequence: TGTGCCTGGAGTTTGGAACTAGCCAAAAACATTCAGTACTTC.

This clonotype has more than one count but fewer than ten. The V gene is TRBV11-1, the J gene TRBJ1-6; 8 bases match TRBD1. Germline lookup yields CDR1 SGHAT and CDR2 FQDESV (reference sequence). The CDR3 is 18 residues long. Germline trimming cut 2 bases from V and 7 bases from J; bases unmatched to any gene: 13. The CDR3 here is CASSLLIGQGGGNSPLHF. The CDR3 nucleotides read TGTGCCAGCAGCTTACTCATCGGACAGGGAGGAGGCAATTCACCCCTCCACTTT.